The clone carrying this TCR beta chain showed up just once. Germline CDR1 SGHNT, CDR2 YYREEE (reference sequence). The CDR3 is made up of 13 amino acids. V lost 4 bases and J lost 2, with 8 bases in between. The data stem from a study of control samples from healthy donors and cancer patients. Some clones are missing from TCRdb's copy, which holds only in-frame ones; the method was immunoSEQ multiplex PCR. Of under 150,000 clones listed, approximately 87% are singletons. Material: blood. The genes are TRBV5-4 and TRBJ2-3; D uncertain. The source of this sequence is a man aged 55 to 69 in good health. CDR3 in amino acids: CASSGVSTDTQYF. The CDR3 DNA reads TGTGCCAGCAGCGGGGTCTCCACAGATACGCAGTATTTT.